This paragraph covers one TCR beta chain sequence. No antigen is known for it. The sample comes from a study of Graves' ophthalmopathy and Graves' hyperthyroidism. Study-level information: At initial diagnosis, peripheral blood was obtained, and this preceded any treatment.

Study-level results: Blood shared most expanded thyroid clonotypes above 0.001 frequency.

The authors amplified TCR beta CDR3 regions from RNA transcripts. Following a first-round RT-PCR that used HTBI primers, a second-round multiplex PCR was carried out. TCRdb itself ran the multiplex PCR reads through MiXCR, one entry per CDR3 protein. Among approximately 640,000 distinct CDR3 sequences, approximately 39% were seen once, and the ten largest hold roughly 3.5%. Germline loops: CDR1 SGHVS, CDR2 FQNEAQ. Trimming cost V 5 bases and J 0 bases; bases outside gene matches: 16. The CDR3 is made up of 19 amino acids. It was on clinical symptoms, serum thyroxine, TRAb, thyroid ultrasound and orbital computed tomography that diagnosis relied.

The sample comprised peripheral blood. The TCR originated in an adult man with Graves' ophthalmopathy. The genes are TRBV7-8 and TRBJ1-5, with 7 bases that match TRBD1. CDR3 DNA sequence: TGTGCCAGCAGCCCCCGAACCTGGACAGGTCACTCTAGCAATCAGCCCCAGCATTTT. Its translation: CASSPRTWTGHSSNQPQHF.